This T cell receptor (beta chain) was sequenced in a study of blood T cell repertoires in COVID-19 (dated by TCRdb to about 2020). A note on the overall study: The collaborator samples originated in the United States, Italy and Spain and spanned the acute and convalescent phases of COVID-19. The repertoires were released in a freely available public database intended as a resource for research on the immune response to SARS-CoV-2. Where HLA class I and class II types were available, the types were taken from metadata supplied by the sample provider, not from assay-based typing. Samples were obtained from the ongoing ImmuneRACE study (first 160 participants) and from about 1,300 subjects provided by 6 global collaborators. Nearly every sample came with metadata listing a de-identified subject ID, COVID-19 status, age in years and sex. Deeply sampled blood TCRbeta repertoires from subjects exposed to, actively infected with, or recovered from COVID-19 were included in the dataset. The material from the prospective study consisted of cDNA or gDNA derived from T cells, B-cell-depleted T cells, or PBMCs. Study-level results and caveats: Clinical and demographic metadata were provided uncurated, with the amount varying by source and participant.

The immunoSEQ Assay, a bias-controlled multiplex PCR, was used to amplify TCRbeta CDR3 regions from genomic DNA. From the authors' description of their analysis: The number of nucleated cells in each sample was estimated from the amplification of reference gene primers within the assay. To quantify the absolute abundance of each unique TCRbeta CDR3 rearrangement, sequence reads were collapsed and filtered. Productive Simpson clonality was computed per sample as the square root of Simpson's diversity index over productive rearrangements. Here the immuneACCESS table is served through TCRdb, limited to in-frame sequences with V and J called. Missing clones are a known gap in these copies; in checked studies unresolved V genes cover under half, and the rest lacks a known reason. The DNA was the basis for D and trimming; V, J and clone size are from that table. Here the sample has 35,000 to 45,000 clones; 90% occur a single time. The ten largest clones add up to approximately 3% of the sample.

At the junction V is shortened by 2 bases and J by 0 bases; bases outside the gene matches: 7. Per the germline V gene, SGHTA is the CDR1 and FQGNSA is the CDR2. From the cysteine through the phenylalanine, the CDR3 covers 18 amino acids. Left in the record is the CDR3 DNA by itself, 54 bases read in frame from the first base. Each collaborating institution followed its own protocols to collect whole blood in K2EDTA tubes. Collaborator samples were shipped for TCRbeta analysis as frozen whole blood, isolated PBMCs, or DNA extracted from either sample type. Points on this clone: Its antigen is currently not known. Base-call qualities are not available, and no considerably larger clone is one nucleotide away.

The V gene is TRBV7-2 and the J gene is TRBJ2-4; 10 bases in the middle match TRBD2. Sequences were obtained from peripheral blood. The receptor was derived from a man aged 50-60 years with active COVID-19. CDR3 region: CASSLNLAGAIAKNIQYF. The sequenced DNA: TGTGCCAGCAGCTTAAACCTAGCGGGGGCGATAGCCAAAAACATTCAGTACTTC.